This TCR beta chain was observed in a study of cytomegalovirus exposure and HLA in healthy donors. The CDR3 totals 15 residues. Per germline, CDR1 LGHNA and CDR2 YSLEER. V gave up 6 bases and J gave up 0 bases, with 9 bases separating them. Both 60 Vbeta primers and 13 Jbeta primers went into the PCR. Clones were sequenced by immunoSEQ multiplex PCR, and TCRdb holds only the in-frame ones, with some missing. The sample shows about 140,000 clones, approximately 72% of them seen only once. The gene calls are TRBV4-3 and TRBJ2-6, with a possible D match to TRBD2 (5 bases). Source material: PBMCs. The TCR was taken from a woman aged 60-70 years in good health and CMV-seronegative. CDR3 region: CASRGSGSGANVLTF. Written as DNA, the CDR3 is TGCGCCAGCAGAGGCAGCGGCTCTGGGGCCAACGTCCTGACTTTC.